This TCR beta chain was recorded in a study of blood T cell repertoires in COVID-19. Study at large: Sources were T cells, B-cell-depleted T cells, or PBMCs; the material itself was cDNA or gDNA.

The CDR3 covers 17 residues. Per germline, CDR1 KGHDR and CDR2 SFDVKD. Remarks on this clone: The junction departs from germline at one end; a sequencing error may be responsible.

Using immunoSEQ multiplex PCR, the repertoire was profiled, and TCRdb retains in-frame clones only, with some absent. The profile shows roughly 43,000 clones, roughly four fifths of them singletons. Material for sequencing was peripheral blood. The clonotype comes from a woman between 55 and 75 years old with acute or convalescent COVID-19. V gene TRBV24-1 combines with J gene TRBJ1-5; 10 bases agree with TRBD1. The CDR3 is CATSESSQTGGKQPQHF. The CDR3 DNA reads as TGTGCCACCAGTGAATCTTCACAGACAGGGGGCAAACAGCCCCAGCATTTT.